The source of this TCR beta chain is a study of cytomegalovirus exposure and HLA in healthy donors. Study at large: T cells numbering around 190 million yielded 117 million unique TCR beta sequences in an earlier analysis. Whole-study findings and limits: A classifier reportedly called cytomegalovirus status with high sensitivity and specificity. The study flagged fewer than 200 TCR beta chains as cytomegalovirus-associated.

The CDR3 length is 13 residues. Germline assignment: CDR1 SGHTA and CDR2 FQGNSA. With 10 bases clipped from V and 5 bases from J, the junction kept 7 bases outside the gene matches. As concerns this clone: Its antigen is not known.

The PCR contained 60 Vbeta and 13 Jbeta primers. The data were produced by immunoSEQ multiplex PCR, yet TCRdb's version contains in-frame clones alone and is incomplete. The sample consists of more than 150,000 clones, over 70% of them appearing once. Sequenced sample: PBMCs. J is TRBJ2-7 and V is TRBV7-2, with TRBD1 matching 11 bases. This clonotype was obtained from a woman between 50 and 59 years old in good health and CMV-seropositive. CDR3 bases: TGTGCCACCCTCTGGACAGGGGGCAACGAGCAGTACTTC. Translation: CATLWTGGNEQYF. Together with reference TRBV7-2 and TRBJ2-7, the CDR3 gives the full variable domain: GAGVSQSPSNKVTEKGKDVELRCDPISGHTALYWYRQSLGQGLEFLIYFQGNSAPDKSGLPSDRFSAERTGGSVSTLTIQRTQQEDSAVYLCATLWTGGNEQYFGPGTRLTVT.